The 10 T cell receptor beta chains below were found in one sample sequenced in a study of post-analysis software for immune sequencing data. Study findings and constraints: When patients were compared with controls, a handful of TRBV segments were more frequent, TRBV5-6, TRBV5-1 and TRBV20-1 among them.

cDNA libraries for TCR beta contained unique molecular identifiers. TCRdb called the PCR reads again in MiXCR, with one record for every CDR3 protein. The sample includes approximately 730,000 distinct CDR3 sequences, roughly 29% of them seen just once. What these receptors recognize is not known. Specimen: blood. The receptors shown here come from a girl between 10 and 17 years old with multiple sclerosis.

This clonotype was seen a handful of times. The V and J genes are TRBV6-5 and TRBJ1-1; unclear D gene. Looked up from germline, CDR1 is MNHEY and CDR2 is SVGAGI. The CDR3 totals 12 residues. Trimming removed 10 bases at V and 1 base at J, with 10 bases between. Written as DNA, the CDR3 is TGTGCCACCGCGGGCCAGAACACTGAAGCTTTCTTT. It is translated as CATAGQNTEAFF.

The gene calls are TRBV6-6 and TRBJ1-5; D possibly corresponds to TRBD1 (5 bases). There are 13 residues in the CDR3. V was shortened by 4 bases and J by 3 bases, with 7 bases between the two germline ends. Germline loops: CDR1 MNHNY, CDR2 SVGAGI (reference sequence). The CDR3 DNA reads as TGTGCCAGCAGTTTCGGGGCCAATCAGCCCCAGCATTTT. This codes for CASSFGANQPQHF.

The chain combines TRBV6-2 or TRBV6-3 with TRBJ2-1, with no clear D. CDR3 length: 14 amino acids. CDR1 and CDR2 (germline): MNHEY, SVGEGT. Trimming pared 6 bases from V and 10 bases from J, leaving 19 bases between. This CDR3 is CASSYLTGLWEQFF. CDR3 coding DNA: TGTGCCAGCAGCTACCTCACGGGCTTATGGGAGCAGTTCTTC.

This clonotype has ten or more counts. This chain links TRBV12-3 or TRBV12-4 with TRBJ2-6; D uncertain. The germline V and J ends were trimmed by 10 bases and 0 bases, with 7 bases remaining between them. The CDR3 spans 13 residues. The CDR3 coding sequence is TGTGCCACCGTGGTCTCTGGGGCCAACGTCCTGACTTTC. Residues: CATVVSGANVLTF.

This clonotype was seen more than once but under ten times. The chain joins TRBV9 to TRBJ2-1; D gene ambiguous. The V end lost 3 bases, the J end lost 1 base, and 17 bases lay between the germline ends. In germline, CDR1 is SGDLS, CDR2 YYNGEE. This CDR3 is 17 amino acids long. Here the CDR3 DNA reads TGTGCCAGCAGCGAAGACGCCATCCACAGTTCCTACAATGAGCAGTTCTTC. Its protein product is CASSEDAIHSSYNEQFF. The variable domain in full, completed from reference TRBV9 and TRBJ2-1, reads DSGVTQTPKHLITATGQRVTLRCSPRSGDLSVYWYQQSLDQGLQFLIQYYNGEERAKGNILERFSAQQFPDLHSELNLSSLELGDSALYFCASSEDAIHSSYNEQFFGPGTRLTVL.

The sample holds a few counts of this clonotype. The chain carries TRBV5-1 and TRBJ2-1; D unclear. CDR1 and CDR2 (germline): SGHRS, YFSETQ. V was clipped by 0 bases and J by 8 bases, with 6 bases between them. The CDR3 runs to 12 residues. The CDR3 loop reads CASSLELDEQFF. In nucleotides, the CDR3 is TGCGCCAGCAGCTTGGAGTTGGATGAGCAGTTCTTC.

This clonotype was seen a few times. This sequence joins TRBV12-3 or TRBV12-4 and TRBJ1-5; D unresolved. Trimming shortened V by 0 bases and J by 6 bases, and 12 bases separated the two germline ends. This CDR3 has 15 amino acids. In DNA form, the CDR3 reads TGTGCCAGCAGTTTAGCAGGTGTTGGTGGTCAGCCCCAGCATTTT. Amino acids: CASSLAGVGGQPQHF.

The V call is TRBV6-1, the J call TRBJ2-3, with TRBD2 as a possible D gene (6 bases). The V gene's germline CDR1 is MNHNS and CDR2 SASEGT. V dropped 8 bases and J dropped 4 bases, with 13 bases sitting between them. The CDR3 is made up of 13 amino acids. The CDR3 sequence is CASRASASDTQYF. The CDR3 coding sequence is TGTGCCAGCCGGGCTAGCGCGTCAGATACGCAGTATTTT.

This clonotype has just a few counts. The chain joins TRBV5-1 to TRBJ2-5; TRBD1 agrees at 7 bases. The V segment lost 0 bases and the J segment 1 base; nucleotides outside the gene matches: 3. The CDR3 covers 15 residues. Germline loops: CDR1 SGHRS, CDR2 YFSETQ. CDR3 nucleotide sequence: TGCGCCAGCAGCTTGGGACCAGGGGGCCAAGAGACCCAGTACTTC. Translating gives CASSLGPGGQETQYF.

This clonotype is a singleton in its sample. CDR3 sequence reads: CASSPWGDRVGSTQETQYF. CDR3 bases: TGTGCCAGCAGTCCCTGGGGGGACAGGGTAGGATCGACCCAAGAGACCCAGTACTTC. The chain uses TRBV28 and TRBJ2-5; 9 bases are shared with TRBD1. Trimming cost V 5 bases and J 1 base; bases outside gene matches: 17. CDR1 and CDR2 (germline): MDHEN, SYDVKM. The CDR3 spans 19 residues.